One sample yielded the 24 T cell receptor beta chains listed below, sequenced in a study of beta chain features in type 1 diabetes (dated by TCRdb to the late 2010s). To prepare the library, the immunoSEQ multiplex PCR assay was applied. The High Capacity cDNA Reverse Transcription Kit was used to reverse transcribe all of the isolated RNA, meaning that expressed TCRB transcripts were what got sequenced. This is the immuneACCESS table as TCRdb keeps it, with only in-frame sequences that have V and J called. A part of the clones is gone; compared with another copy, unresolved V genes explain less than half, and the rest is unexplained. The sample table contains 140,000 or so clones; only one count was recorded for approximately 9.2% of them. The ten biggest clones cover 0.55% to 0.85% of the sample. Sequencing was performed on central memory CD4+ T cells from blood. Every receptor here comes from a man aged 18 to 29 in good health.

The chain joins TRBV7-9 to TRBJ2-4; perhaps TRBD1 as D (6 bases). Germline values: CDR1 SEHNR, CDR2 FQNEAQ (reference sequence). V gave up 5 bases and J gave up 0 bases, with 17 bases separating them. The CDR3 is 17 residues long. CDR3 DNA sequence: TGTGCCAGCAGCGCGGACAGACTAACCTTAGCCAAAAACATTCAGTACTTC. It yields the protein CASSADRLTLAKNIQYF.

This clone was counted many times. The chain has TRBV7-2 and TRBJ2-3; D gene ambiguous. Trimming removed 5 bases from V and 1 base from J, with 7 bases in between. This CDR3 has 13 residues. CDR1 is SGHTA, CDR2 FQGNSA, per germline. The CDR3 protein is CASSQQRTDTQYF. CDR3 in DNA: TGTGCCAGCAGCCAACAACGCACAGATACGCAGTATTTT. The whole variable domain, filled in from reference TRBV7-2 and TRBJ2-3, reads GAGVSQSPSNKVTEKGKDVELRCDPISGHTALYWYRQSLGQGLEFLIYFQGNSAPDKSGLPSDRFSAERTGGSVSTLTIQRTQQEDSAVYLCASSQQRTDTQYFGPGTRLTVL.

This clone was counted between two and nine times. V and J are TRBV6-1 and TRBJ1-3; D gene unclear. V was cut by 7 bases and J by 0 bases, with 10 bases left in between. Germline values: CDR1 MNHNS, CDR2 SASEGT. The CDR3 has 14 residues. CDR3 sequence: CASTAINSGNTIYF. CDR3 DNA sequence: TGTGCCAGCACCGCGATTAACTCTGGAAACACCATATATTTT.

This clone was counted a few times. The CDR3 DNA is TGTGCCAGCAGTTACTCGGGACAGGGGCAATCCTACGAGCAGTACTTC. Protein sequence: CASSYSGQGQSYEQYF. The chain links TRBV6-5 to TRBJ2-7; 10 bases fit TRBD1. The V gene end was trimmed by 0 bases and the J gene end by 1 base; junction bases not matched to a gene: 3. Germline V gives CDR1 MNHEY, CDR2 SVGAGI. CDR3 length equals 16 residues.

The V gene is TRBV4-2, the J gene TRBJ1-1, with TRBD1 matching over 8 bases. From germline, CDR1 is LGHNA and CDR2 YNFKEQ. Germline trimming cut 1 base from V and 4 bases from J; bases unmatched to any gene: 5. The CDR3 spans 15 residues. Written as DNA, the CDR3 is TGTGCCAGCAGCCAAGCCGGGACAGGCAGCACTGAAGCTTTCTTT. Its translation is CASSQAGTGSTEAFF.

In the case of this clone: Other DNA sequences in the same sample also yield this CDR3. The chain links TRBV5-1 to TRBJ2-5, with 14 bases lining up with TRBD2. Germline V lookup: CDR1 SGHRS, CDR2 YFSETQ. The CDR3 spans 15 residues. The trim removed 0 bases at V and 5 bases at J, leaving 0 bases unmatched. CDR3 sequence: CASSLGTSGGETQYF. CDR3 nucleotides: TGCGCCAGCAGCTTGGGGACTAGCGGGGGGGAGACCCAGTACTTC.

This clone was observed a few times. V is TRBV7-2 and J is TRBJ2-6; D might be TRBD1 (6 bases). The V and J ends lost 5 bases and 2 bases respectively, with 13 bases between them. The CDR3 runs to 16 residues. Germline V lookup: CDR1 SGHTA, CDR2 FQGNSA. The CDR3 is CASSPRTATGANVLTF. The CDR3 DNA is TGTGCCAGCAGCCCCCGGACAGCCACTGGGGCCAACGTCCTGACTTTC.

The sample holds a few counts of this clone. The chain recombines TRBV11-2 with TRBJ2-3, with no clear D. There are 14 residues in the CDR3. Trimming took off 3 bases at V and 0 bases at J, with 7 bases between the two ends. Germline CDR1 SGHAT, CDR2 FQNNGV. The CDR3 nucleotides are TGTGCCAGCAGCTTTCCCCTTAGCACAGATACGCAGTATTTT. Its translation: CASSFPLSTDTQYF.

CDR3 residues: CASSEGGQGRQPQHF. DNA for the CDR3: TGTGCCAGCAGTGAGGGGGGACAGGGGCGACAGCCCCAGCATTTT. The chain combines TRBV25-1 with TRBJ1-5; 10 positions agree with TRBD1. The germline CDR1 and CDR2 sequences are MGHDK and SYGVNS. CDR3 length: 15 residues. The V gene end was trimmed by 3 bases and the J gene end by 7 bases; junction bases not matched to a gene: 6.

This clone was seen only a few times. The chain couples TRBV4-3 to TRBJ2-5; 8 bases fit TRBD1. There are 15 residues in the CDR3. The germline gives CDR1 LGHNA, CDR2 YSLEER. V lost 3 bases to trimming and J lost 4 bases; unmatched junction nucleotides: 7. CDR3 residues: CASSQTGERIETQYF. The CDR3 DNA reads TGCGCCAGCAGCCAGACAGGGGAGCGGATAGAGACCCAGTACTTC.

The gene calls are TRBV6-1 and TRBJ2-2; possibly TRBD2 for D (7 bases). Germline V gene lookup returns CDR1 MNHNS and CDR2 SASEGT. Trimming stripped 7 bases from V and 0 bases from J, with 9 bases between. The length of the CDR3 is 14 residues. The CDR3 coding sequence is TGTGCCAGCACGGGGGGCTCGAACACCGGGGAGCTGTTTTTT. Its protein product is CASTGGSNTGELFF.

This clone was seen repeatedly, ten times or more. The chain combines TRBV30 with TRBJ2-5; D might be TRBD1 (5 bases). V shed 0 bases and J shed 6 bases, with 14 bases lying between them. This CDR3 comprises 14 residues. Germline V gene lookup returns CDR1 GTSNPN and CDR2 SVGIG (reference sequence). The CDR3 DNA is TGTGCCTGGAGTGTACGTGCAGGGTTAAAGACCCAGTACTTC. Its translation is CAWSVRAGLKTQYF. Complete variable domain (other parts from reference TRBV30 and TRBJ2-5): SQTIHQWPATLVQPVGSPLSLECTVEGTSNPNLYWYRQAAGRGLQLLFYSVGIGQISSEVPQNLSASRPQDRQFILSSKKLLLSDSGFYLCAWSVRAGLKTQYFGPGTRLLVL.

The V and J genes are TRBV5-1 and TRBJ2-1, with 13 bases fitting TRBD2. V shed 3 bases, J shed 7 bases, and the junction held 13 bases outside the gene matches. The CDR3 totals 18 residues. CDR1 SGHRS and CDR2 YFSETQ come from the germline V gene. CDR3 amino acids: CASSSTGLAGNRANEQFF. The CDR3 bases are TGCGCCAGCAGCTCGACGGGACTAGCGGGGAATAGGGCTAATGAGCAGTTCTTC. Based on the CDR3 plus reference TRBV5-1 and TRBJ2-1, the full variable domain is KAGVTQTPRYLIKTRGQQVTLSCSPISGHRSVSWYQQTPGQGLQFLFEYFSETQRNKGNFPGRFSGRQFSNSRSEMNVSTLELGDSALYLCASSSTGLAGNRANEQFFGPGTRLTVL.

This sequence joins TRBV9 and TRBJ2-5; 7 nucleotides match TRBD2. V was clipped by 0 bases and J by 3 bases; unmatched bases: 5. Germline CDR1 and CDR2: SGDLS and YYNGEE. The CDR3 runs 15 residues. For the CDR3, the DNA is TGTGCCAGCAGCGTAGGAGCGGGGATTAAAGAGACCCAGTACTTC. Its translation is CASSVGAGIKETQYF. The full variable domain, in which reference TRBV9 and TRBJ2-5 provide the parts outside the CDR3, is DSGVTQTPKHLITATGQRVTLRCSPRSGDLSVYWYQQSLDQGLQFLIQYYNGEERAKGNILERFSAQQFPDLHSELNLSSLELGDSALYFCASSVGAGIKETQYFGPGTRLLVL.

This clone showed up just a few times. This chain links TRBV6-5 with TRBJ2-1; TRBD2 aligns across 10 bases. CDR1 MNHEY and CDR2 SVGAGI come from the germline V gene. This CDR3 spans 15 amino acids. V shed 5 bases and J 3 bases; nucleotides not matched to a gene: 4. The CDR3 DNA follows: TGTGCCAGCAGTCAACTAGCGGGGTTCTACAATGAGCAGTTCTTC. Translating gives CASSQLAGFYNEQFF.

This clone was detected only a few times. CDR3 region: CASSPPAAGQGETQYF. CDR3 sequence (DNA): TGTGCCAGCTCACCACCGGCTGCAGGGCAGGGAGAGACCCAGTACTTC. The genes are TRBV18 and TRBJ2-5; D possibly corresponds to TRBD1 (5 bases). CDR1 is KGHSH, CDR2 LQKENI, per germline. The CDR3 contains 16 residues. V was clipped by 0 bases and J by 4 bases, with 15 bases between them. Supplemented by reference TRBV18 and TRBJ2-5, the full variable domain reads NAGVMQNPRHLVRRRGQEARLRCSPMKGHSHVYWYRQLPEEGLKFMVYLQKENIIDESGMPKERFSAEFPKEGPSILRIQQVVRGDSAAYFCASSPPAAGQGETQYFGPGTRLLVL.

There are a few counts of this clone. The rearrangement links TRBV9 to TRBJ1-2; D perhaps matches TRBD1 (5 bases). V dropped 3 bases and J dropped 2 bases, with 14 bases sitting between them. The length of the CDR3 is 15 residues. Germline assignment: CDR1 SGDLS and CDR2 YYNGEE. In nucleotides, the CDR3 is TGTGCCAGCAGCGCCGACATTAACAGGAACTATGGCTACACCTTC. Its translation is CASSADINRNYGYTF.

The table lists this clone with many counts. CDR3 nucleotide sequence: TGTGCCTGGAGTCCCCTTTATGCTAATGAAAAACTGTTTTTT. This sequence encodes CAWSPLYANEKLFF. The rearrangement uses TRBV30 and TRBJ1-4; D not certain. The V and J ends lost 2 bases and 3 bases respectively, with 10 bases between them. The CDR3 length is 14 residues. Germline CDR1 GTSNPN, CDR2 SVGIG (reference sequence).

The V gene is TRBV11-3, the J gene TRBJ2-1; D gene ambiguous. Germline V gives CDR1 SGHNT, CDR2 YENEEA. The ends were cut back, 4 bases at V and 6 bases at J, with 7 bases in the middle. The CDR3 has 12 amino acids. The CDR3 coding sequence is TGTGCCAGCAGCTCGCGCCTCAATGAGCAGTTCTTC. It codes for CASSSRLNEQFF.

The table lists this clone with a few counts. The chain joins TRBV2 to TRBJ2-1; TRBD1 matches 8 bases. V dropped 2 bases and J dropped 10; count of bases not matched to a gene: 10. The germline CDR1 and CDR2 sequences are SNHLY and FYNNEI. The length of the CDR3 is 15 residues. The CDR3 spells CASSETGAGGLEQFF. The CDR3 DNA follows: TGTGCCAGCAGTGAAACGGGTGCAGGGGGCCTAGAGCAGTTCTTC.

The sample holds a few counts of this clone. V is TRBV14 and J is TRBJ2-7; TRBD1 matches at 7 bases. V was clipped by 1 base and J by 0 bases; unmatched bases: 3. The CDR3 consists of 15 residues. Germline V gene data show CDR1 as SGHDN and CDR2 as FVKESK. The CDR3 protein is CASSQVSGGSYEQYF. DNA for the CDR3: TGTGCCAGCAGCCAAGTCTCAGGGGGCTCCTACGAGCAGTACTTC.

There are a few counts of this clone. The CDR3: CASRTVNQPQHF. The CDR3 nucleotides read TGTGCCAGCCGGACAGTCAATCAGCCCCAGCATTTT. The rearrangement links TRBV28 to TRBJ1-5; possible D gene TRBD1, 6 bases. Germline loops: CDR1 MDHEN, CDR2 SYDVKM. The CDR3 is 12 residues long. V was cut by 8 bases and J by 3 bases, with 8 bases left in between.

The chain combines TRBV2 with TRBJ1-1, with D hard to call. CDR3 length: 13 residues. Germline CDR1 and CDR2: SNHLY and FYNNEI. Deletions cut 6 bases from V and 1 base from J, with 9 bases between. CDR3 DNA sequence: TGTGCCAGCAGGGAACTCCCGAACACTGAAGCTTTCTTT. This translates into CASRELPNTEAFF. The whole variable domain, remainder taken from reference TRBV2 and TRBJ1-1, is EPEVTQTPSHQVTQMGQEVILRCVPISNHLYFYWYRQILGQKVEFLVSFYNNEISEKSEIFDDQFSVERPDGSNFTLKIRSTKLEDSAMYFCASRELPNTEAFFGQGTRLTVV.

A few counts support this clone. The genes are TRBV6-5 and TRBJ1-6; no clear D. The germline V gene has CDR1 MNHEY and CDR2 SVGAGI. This CDR3 is 14 amino acids long. Deletions cut 6 bases from V and 7 bases from J, with 13 bases between. CDR3 in amino acids: CASSLGRRNSPLHF. CDR3 coding DNA: TGTGCCAGCAGCCTCGGACGGAGGAATTCACCCCTCCACTTT.